This record concerns one TCR beta chain sequence. As yet, its antigen is unknown. The data belong to a study of shared clonotypes between healthy human individuals. CD45RO-negative, CCR7-positively selected cells formed the naive CD8 fraction, excluding terminally differentiated effector memory CD45RA+ cells. Findings and caveats of the study: With several donors compared, about 5.2% of naive CD4 clonotypes were shared. The sole specimen, blood, was sampled, and tissue repertoires likely differ. Generation probabilities were higher for clonotypes shared across all four sorted-subset donors than for unshared ones.

The V end lost 4 bases, the J end lost 8 bases, and 21 bases lay between the germline ends. CDR1 is MNHNS, CDR2 SASEGT, per germline. The CDR3 runs 16 residues. The assay used deep level. Produced via immunoSEQ multiplex PCR; TCRdb's table is partial and in-frame only. This table has 550,000 to 600,000 clones, 95% to 98% appearing once. The sequence came from a man aged 25-40 years in good health. The chain has TRBV6-1 and TRBJ2-1; D remains ambiguous. Material for sequencing was naive CD8+ T cells sorted from blood. CDR3 in amino acids: CASSGAGVHPEYEQFF. The CDR3 region has the DNA TGTGCCAGCAGTGGGGCAGGAGTTCACCCCGAGTATGAGCAGTTCTTC.